This note documents a single TCR beta chain sequence. Its antigen is not identified. Once RNA had been extracted, it was reverse transcribed into cDNA to act as the sequencing template. Using immunoSEQ multiplex PCR, the repertoire was profiled, and TCRdb retains in-frame clones only, with some absent. In the table there are 110,000 or so clones, approximately 51% of which are singletons. Treatment reported: oral pan-JAK inhibitor, 5-10 mg twice daily. The study team obtained lesional scalp punch biopsies and peripheral blood from alopecia areata patients. The data are from a study of CD8+ T cells in alopecia areata. Turning to the study itself: For 6 to 18 months, tofacitinib was taken, and 6 months off drug followed.

General observations from the study: Among the 100 top clones, expanded CD8+ clones, like scalp clonality, were significantly decreased by tofacitinib.

CDR3 length equals 19 residues. Germline loops: CDR1 PRHDT, CDR2 FYEKMQ (reference sequence). The J segment lost 0 bases and the V segment lost 3 bases, leaving 7 bases of the junction unmatched. The receptor comes from a human donor with alopecia areata. The sequenced sample was CD4+ T cells sorted from blood, obtained at week 24, from a patient treated with tofacitinib. The V and J genes are TRBV13 and TRBJ2-3; 15 nucleotides agree with TRBD2. Here the CDR3 reads CASSFGGLAGGTSTDTQYF. The CDR3, as DNA: TGTGCCAGCAGCTTTGGAGGACTAGCGGGGGGGACTAGCACAGATACGCAGTATTTT.